This T cell receptor (beta chain) is drawn from a study of T cell clonality in common variable immunodeficiency. Method: immunoSEQ multiplex PCR; TCRdb's copy keeps in-frame clones and lacks some. The sample is made up of about 1,600 clones, none counted only once. There are a few counts of this clone. Antigen specificity is unknown. The read stops 3 residues short of the end of the CDR3; the missing end is completed from the germline J gene. For at least one year, all CVID subjects received replacement immunoglobulin. Whole-study findings and limits: Fewer deletions and N-nucleotide insertions were reportedly seen in common variable immunodeficiency TCR beta sequences. T cell subpopulation sequencing would be needed to explain CVID clonality. TCRbeta clonality was increased in CVID versus healthy controls.

CDR1 and CDR2 (germline): KGHSH, LQKENI. The junction had 8 bases not matched to a gene; V was cut back by 2 bases and J by 4 bases. This CDR3 comprises 17 residues. The V call is TRBV18, the J call TRBJ2-5; TRBD2 matches at 12 bases. The sample comprised peripheral blood mononuclear cells. The receptor comes from a human donor with common variable immunodeficiency. The CDR3 loop is CASSPRILAGGLETQYF. The covered CDR3 bases are TGTGCCAGCTCACCAAGGATACTAGCGGGGGGATTAGAGACC.